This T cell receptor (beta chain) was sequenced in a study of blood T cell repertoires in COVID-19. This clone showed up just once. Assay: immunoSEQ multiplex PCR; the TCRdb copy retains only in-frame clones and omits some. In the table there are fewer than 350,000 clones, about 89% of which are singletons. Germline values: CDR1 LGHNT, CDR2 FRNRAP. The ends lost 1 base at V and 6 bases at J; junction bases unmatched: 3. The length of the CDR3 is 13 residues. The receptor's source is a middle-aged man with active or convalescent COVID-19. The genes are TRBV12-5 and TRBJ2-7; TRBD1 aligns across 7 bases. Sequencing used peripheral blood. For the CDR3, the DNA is TGTGCTAGTGGTTTGGGACAGGGAGTCGAGCAGTACTTC. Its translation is CASGLGQGVEQYF. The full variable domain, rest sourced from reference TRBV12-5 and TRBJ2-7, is DARVTQTPRHKVTEMGQEVTMRCQPILGHNTVFWYRQTMMQGLELLAYFRNRAPLDDSGMPKDRFSAEMPDATLATLKIQPSEPRDSAVYFCASGLGQGVEQYFGPGTRLTVT.